The entry that follows covers one T cell receptor (beta chain) sequence. Germline V gene data show CDR1 as LNHDA and CDR2 as SQIVND (reference sequence). With 7 bases removed from V and 4 bases from J, the gap between germline ends came to 17 bases. The CDR3 has 15 amino acids. The data belong to a study of blood T cell repertoires in COVID-19. Measured with immunoSEQ multiplex PCR; TCRdb has only the in-frame clones, and not every one. The sample yields over 120,000 clones, 86% seen once. This rearrangement joins TRBV19 to TRBJ1-5; tentative D call: TRBD1 (5 bases). Sequencing was performed on PBMCs or T cells enriched from blood (not recorded which). The TCR sequence derives from a man aged 50-60 years who had recovered from COVID-19. This chain's CDR3 is CASTTQGLRNQPQHF. The DNA for the CDR3 is TGTGCCAGTACCACTCAGGGCTTAAGGAATCAGCCCCAGCATTTT. Using reference TRBV19 and TRBJ1-5 for the parts outside the CDR3, the full variable domain is DGGITQSPKYLFRKEGQNVTLSCEQNLNHDAMYWYRQDPGQGLRLIYYSQIVNDFQKGDIAEGYSVSREKKESFPLTVTSAQKNPTAFYLCASTTQGLRNQPQHFGDGTRLSIL.